Following are 24 T cell receptor beta chains from one sample sequenced in a study of control samples from healthy donors and cancer patients. Clones were read by immunoSEQ multiplex PCR, and TCRdb kept only the in-frame ones, dropping some. This sample has about 79,000 clones, with approximately 93% found just once. The sample was PBMCs. These receptors were taken from a middle-aged woman with lung cancer.

The V call is TRBV9, the J call TRBJ2-2; perhaps TRBD1 as D (5 bases). The CDR3 runs to 14 residues. Germline CDR1 and CDR2: SGDLS and YYNGEE. Trimming pared 4 bases from V and 4 bases from J, leaving 11 bases between. The CDR3 DNA reads as TGTGCCAGCAGCCCGAAGACAGCCACCGGGGAGCTGTTTTTT. This translates into CASSPKTATGELFF.

Remarks on this clone: The junction differs from germline at one of its ends, possibly a read error. The chain carries TRBV11-2 and TRBJ1-2; 7 nucleotides agree with TRBD1. CDR3 length: 15 residues. Germline-derived CDR1 and CDR2 are SGHAT and FQNNGV. CDR3 amino acids: CASSHGDRANYGYTF. CDR3 sequence (DNA): TGTGCCAGCAGCCATGGCGACAGGGCTAATTATGGCTACACCTTC. Based on the CDR3 plus reference TRBV11-2 and TRBJ1-2, the full variable domain is EAGVAQSPRYKIIEKRQSVAFWCNPISGHATLYWYQQILGQGPKLLIQFQNNGVVDDSQLPKDRFSAERLKGVDSTLKIQPAKLEDSAVYLCASSHGDRANYGYTFGSGTRLTVV.

The chain couples TRBV15 to TRBJ2-7; D is undetermined. The CDR3 is 15 residues long. Trimming took 1 base from V and 0 from J, leaving 10 bases between them. CDR1 LNHNV and CDR2 YYDKDF come from the germline V gene (reference sequence). The CDR3 sequence: CATSRAEQSSYEQYF. CDR3 DNA sequence: TGTGCCACCAGCAGAGCAGAACAGAGCTCCTACGAGCAGTACTTC.

The chain is built from TRBV30 and TRBJ2-7; D is perhaps TRBD1 (5 bases). There are 16 residues in the CDR3. Trimming shortened V by 3 bases and J by 6 bases, and 24 bases separated the two germline ends. Germline lookup yields CDR1 GTSNPN and CDR2 SVGIG (reference sequence). CDR3 DNA: TGTGCCTGGAGGTCCCTATTCGGCAGGAATGGGGCCGAGCAGTACTTC. Encoded protein: CAWRSLFGRNGAEQYF.

This clone is a singleton in its sample. The V and J genes are TRBV19 and TRBJ1-2, with 7 bases that match TRBD1. This CDR3 region has 12 residues. V was pared by 9 bases and J by 8 bases, with 9 bases of the junction left unmatched. Germline V gene lookup returns CDR1 LNHDA and CDR2 SQIVND (reference sequence). CDR3 coding DNA: TGTGCCAGCCGGCAGGGGGGCGCGGGCTACACCTTC. This gives the protein CASRQGGAGYTF.

The rearrangement uses TRBV6-4 and TRBJ1-2; 9 nucleotides line up with TRBD1. Germline lookup yields CDR1 MRHNA and CDR2 SNTAGT. The trim removed 6 bases at V and 8 bases at J, leaving 7 bases unmatched. The CDR3 loop spans 13 amino acids. In DNA form, the CDR3 reads TGTGCCAGCAGCCCCGGGACAGGGATAGGCTACACCTTC. It yields the protein CASSPGTGIGYTF.

V gene TRBV7-8 combines with J gene TRBJ1-5, with 7 bases identical to TRBD1. This CDR3 has 20 amino acids. J lost 0 bases, V lost 0 bases, and 14 bases had no gene match. Germline CDR1 and CDR2: SGHVS and FQNEAQ. The CDR3 sequence is CASSLAESSTGTDSNQPQHF. CDR3 sequence (DNA): TGTGCCAGCAGCTTAGCCGAGAGTAGCACAGGGACAGATAGCAATCAGCCCCAGCATTTT.

The chain uses TRBV6-6 and TRBJ1-2; the D gene is possibly TRBD1 (6 bases). The germline V and J ends were trimmed by 8 bases and 0 bases, with 19 bases remaining between them. The V gene's germline CDR1 is MNHNY and CDR2 SVGAGI (reference sequence). The CDR3 is 16 residues long. The CDR3 region is CASGKDSTTPNYGYTF. CDR3 bases: TGTGCCAGCGGAAAGGACAGTACCACGCCTAACTATGGCTACACCTTC.

Details on this clone: At one end the junction does not follow the germline gene, possibly because of a read error. The chain has TRBV5-8 and TRBJ1-1; D uncertain. The CDR3 length is 15 residues. The germline V gene has CDR1 SGHTS and CDR2 YDEGEE. CDR3 amino acids: CTSSLAGGTYTEAFF. The CDR3 DNA follows: TGTACCAGCAGCTTGGCCGGCGGCACGTACACTGAAGCTTTCTTT.

V gene TRBV7-2 combines with J gene TRBJ1-5, with D maybe TRBD1 (6 bases). The germline V gene encodes CDR1 SGHTA and CDR2 FQGNSA. Trimming took 5 bases from V and 4 from J, leaving 15 bases between them. This CDR3 has 15 residues. CDR3 sequence reads: CASSRGGGRNQPQHF. The DNA of the CDR3 is TGTGCCAGCAGCAGAGGGGGGGGTAGGAATCAGCCCCAGCATTTT.

The rearrangement uses TRBV30 and TRBJ1-4; D is ambiguous. Trimming removed 3 bases from V and 0 bases from J, with 14 bases in between. The CDR3 runs to 16 residues. Germline CDR1 GTSNPN, CDR2 SVGIG (reference sequence). This chain's CDR3 is CAWRFTFRSTNEKLFF. The CDR3 DNA follows: TGTGCCTGGAGGTTTACTTTTCGGTCAACTAATGAAAAACTGTTTTTT.

The chain employs TRBV5-1 and TRBJ2-7, with a weak D call TRBD1 (5 bases). V lost 0 bases to trimming and J lost 1 base, with 8 bases between them. The CDR3 covers 14 residues. CDR1 and CDR2 (germline): SGHRS, YFSETQ. The CDR3 coding sequence is TGCGCCAGCAGCTTGGTCCAGGGATCCTACGAGCAGTACTTC. Encoded protein: CASSLVQGSYEQYF.

This chain uses TRBV7-9 with TRBJ1-5, with TRBD1 matching 11 bases. From germline, CDR1 is SEHNR and CDR2 FQNEAQ (reference sequence). V shed 5 bases, J shed 6 bases, and the junction held 6 bases outside the gene matches. The CDR3 sequence is 15 residues long. The CDR3 loop reads CASSPGQGGFQPQHF. The CDR3, as DNA: TGTGCCAGCAGCCCGGGACAGGGGGGTTTTCAGCCCCAGCATTTT.

The chain links TRBV6-2 or TRBV6-3 to TRBJ2-7; TRBD2 matches 7 bases. Trimming cost V 0 bases and J 4 bases; bases outside gene matches: 6. The CDR3 runs 15 residues. Germline-derived CDR1 and CDR2 are MNHEY and SVGEGT. The CDR3 DNA follows: TGTGCCAGCAGTTACTCGGCGGGAGCCCAATACGAGCAGTACTTC. Encoded protein: CASSYSAGAQYEQYF.

The chain joins TRBV4-2 to TRBJ2-1; D is possibly TRBD1 (5 bases). The CDR3 spans 15 residues. V was cut by 5 bases and J by 7 bases, with 18 bases left in between. CDR1 LGHNA and CDR2 YNFKEQ come from the germline V gene. DNA for the CDR3: TGTGCCAGCAGCTTGGCGCAATCAGGGAATAATGAGCAGTTCTTC. The encoded protein is CASSLAQSGNNEQFF.

The V gene is TRBV5-1, the J gene TRBJ2-2; D might be TRBD2 (6 bases). This CDR3 has 17 residues. The germline V and J ends were trimmed by 0 bases and 1 base, with 13 bases remaining between them. Germline V gene data show CDR1 as SGHRS and CDR2 as YFSETQ. The CDR3 reads CASSLGRDLENTGELFF. CDR3 coding DNA: TGCGCCAGCAGCTTGGGGAGGGACTTAGAGAACACCGGGGAGCTGTTTTTT.

The chain is built from TRBV28 and TRBJ1-5, with unresolved D. This CDR3 spans 14 amino acids. CDR1 MDHEN and CDR2 SYDVKM come from the germline V gene. V was shortened by 6 bases and J by 3 bases, with 12 bases between the two germline ends. The CDR3 loop reads CASSPGGTNQPQHF. The CDR3 nucleotides read TGTGCCAGCAGCCCCGGAGGAACCAATCAGCCCCAGCATTTT.

V and J are TRBV28 and TRBJ2-5; D is possibly TRBD1 or TRBD2 (5 bases each). Germline V lookup: CDR1 MDHEN, CDR2 SYDVKM. Between the trimmed V and J ends, which lost 1 base and 1 base, there was a span of 13 bases. The length of the CDR3 is 16 residues. This chain's CDR3 is CASSLSGSYTQETQYF. CDR3 bases: TGTGCCAGCAGTTTATCAGGGAGCTACACCCAAGAGACCCAGTACTTC.

This chain uses TRBV30 with TRBJ2-7; TRBD1 agrees at 7 bases. CDR1 GTSNPN and CDR2 SVGIG come from the germline V gene (reference sequence). The V and J ends lost 0 bases and 6 bases, in that order; junction bases with no gene match: 5. The CDR3 is 13 residues long. CDR3 region: CAWSVVRGSEQYF. Here the CDR3 DNA reads TGTGCCTGGAGTGTCGTCAGGGGGAGCGAGCAGTACTTC.

Only one count was recorded for this clone. This chain uses TRBV4-2 with TRBJ2-1, with 11 bases matching TRBD2. The ends lost 0 bases at V and 7 bases at J; junction bases unmatched: 20. Looked up from germline, CDR1 is LGHNA and CDR2 is YNFKEQ. This CDR3 contains 21 residues. The CDR3 DNA is TGTGCCAGCAGCCAAGATCGACTAGCGGGGCCGAAACGGGGGGCCGGGAATGAGCAGTTCTTC. Its translation is CASSQDRLAGPKRGAGNEQFF.

This clone showed up just once. The V and J genes are TRBV7-9 and TRBJ2-7; D gene ambiguous. V lost 10 bases and J 1 base, leaving 17 bases between the germline ends. The germline CDR1 and CDR2 sequences are SEHNR and FQNEAQ (reference sequence). The CDR3 is 14 amino acids. CDR3 DNA: TGTGCCACCTCCGTGGGTACTCCATCCTACGAGCAGTACTTC. The encoded protein is CATSVGTPSYEQYF.

The chain couples TRBV11-3 to TRBJ1-2, with no clear D. Germline values: CDR1 SGHNT, CDR2 YENEEA. The ends were cut back, 0 bases at V and 6 bases at J, with 14 bases in the middle. This CDR3 is built from 15 residues. CDR3 in amino acids: CASSLDGARMDGYTF. The CDR3 nucleotides are TGTGCCAGCAGCTTAGATGGTGCGCGGATGGATGGCTACACCTTC.

J is TRBJ1-6 and V is TRBV19; D perhaps matches TRBD1 (5 bases). V lost 1 base and J lost 13, with 11 bases in between. This CDR3 comprises 13 residues. Germline V CDR1 and CDR2: LNHDA, SQIVND (reference sequence). The CDR3 is CASSIGGLWPLHF. Written as DNA, the CDR3 is TGTGCCAGTAGTATAGGGGGACTTTGGCCCCTCCACTTT. Drawing the rest from reference TRBV19 and TRBJ1-6, the complete variable domain is DGGITQSPKYLFRKEGQNVTLSCEQNLNHDAMYWYRQDPGQGLRLIYYSQIVNDFQKGDIAEGYSVSREKKESFPLTVTSAQKNPTAFYLCASSIGGLWPLHFGNGTRLTVT.

Here the CDR3 DNA reads TGTGCCAGCAGCTTGACTAGCGGGGGGGTCGGGAATGAGCAGTTCTTC. Its protein is CASSLTSGGVGNEQFF. V is TRBV11-2 and J is TRBJ2-1; 14 bases match TRBD2. V shed 3 bases and J 7 bases; nucleotides not matched to a gene: 5. The germline gives CDR1 SGHAT, CDR2 FQNNGV. The CDR3 contains 16 residues.